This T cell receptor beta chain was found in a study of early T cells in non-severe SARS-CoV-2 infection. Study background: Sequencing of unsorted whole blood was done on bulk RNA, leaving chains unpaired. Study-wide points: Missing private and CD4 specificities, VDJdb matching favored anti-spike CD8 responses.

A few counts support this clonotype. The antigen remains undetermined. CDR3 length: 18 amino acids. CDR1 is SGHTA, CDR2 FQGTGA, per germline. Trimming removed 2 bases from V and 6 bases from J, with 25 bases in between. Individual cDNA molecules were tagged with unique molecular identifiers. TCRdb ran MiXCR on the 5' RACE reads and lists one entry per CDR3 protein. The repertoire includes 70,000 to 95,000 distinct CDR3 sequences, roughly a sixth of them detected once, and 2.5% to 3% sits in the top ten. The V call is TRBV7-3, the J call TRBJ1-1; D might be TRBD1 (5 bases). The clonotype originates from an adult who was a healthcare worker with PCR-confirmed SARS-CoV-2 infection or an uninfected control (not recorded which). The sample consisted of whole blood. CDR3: CASSLGTSRGRNPSEAFF. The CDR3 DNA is TGTGCCAGCAGCTTAGGGACGAGTAGGGGCCGAAACCCCTCTGAAGCTTTCTTT.